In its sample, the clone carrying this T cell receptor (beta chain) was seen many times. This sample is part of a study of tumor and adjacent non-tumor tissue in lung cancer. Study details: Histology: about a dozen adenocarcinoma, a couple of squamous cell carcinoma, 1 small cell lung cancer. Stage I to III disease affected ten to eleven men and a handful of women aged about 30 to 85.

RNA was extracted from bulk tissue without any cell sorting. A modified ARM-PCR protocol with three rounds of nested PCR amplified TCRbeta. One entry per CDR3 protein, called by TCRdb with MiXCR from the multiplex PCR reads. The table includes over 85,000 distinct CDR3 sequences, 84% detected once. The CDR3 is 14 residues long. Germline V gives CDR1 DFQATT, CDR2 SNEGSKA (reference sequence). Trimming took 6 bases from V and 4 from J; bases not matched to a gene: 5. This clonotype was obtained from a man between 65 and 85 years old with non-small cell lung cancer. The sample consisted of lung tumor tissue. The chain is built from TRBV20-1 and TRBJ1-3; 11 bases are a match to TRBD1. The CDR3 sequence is CSAPGQGEGNTIYF. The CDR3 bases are TGCAGTGCACCGGGACAGGGGGAAGGAAACACCATATATTTT.